Listed below are T cell receptor beta chains from one sample, sequenced in a study of blood T cells in healthy people across ages. TCRdb used MiXCR to reprocess the 5' RACE reads, holding one entry per CDR3 protein. The sample holds roughly 800,000 distinct CDR3 sequences, 58% seen once. Specimen: blood. These receptors came from a man under 40 in good health. Both conserved end residues are trimmed from each CDR3. Fields, in order: V gene, clone size, J gene, CDR3 protein. Size tells how often a clone was seen (once, few, many) or the class of an expanded clone, and some rows leave it out.

>TRBV29-1|-|TRBJ2-1
SVVLAETYNEQF
>TRBV7-9|few|TRBJ1-6
ASSLGMPPLH
>TRBV5-1|-|TRBJ1-2
ASTWTTGSYGYT
>TRBV11-2|few|TRBJ2-7
ASSSLRRLAGGRREQY
>TRBV5-1|-|TRBJ1-6
ASSFGRGEHSPLH
>TRBV27|once|-
ASAPGPLYEQY
>TRBV6-1|-|TRBJ2-7
ASISRGHGGTAGSYEQY
>TRBV7-9|-|TRBJ2-3
ASSRPGTSVFMDTQY
>TRBV25-1|-|TRBJ1-2
ASSGDSESANYGYT
>TRBV7-2|many|TRBJ2-7
ASSLSRGPYEQY
>TRBV30|-|-
AWGAGVPSEQY
>TRBV9|once|TRBJ2-6
ASSAWIQDSGANVLT